Reported below is one TCR beta chain. As yet, its antigen is unknown. The junction does not match germline at one end; this may be a read error. The CDR3 loop spans 13 amino acids. Germline-derived CDR1 and CDR2 are DFQATT and SNEGSKA (reference sequence). The data originate from a study of blood T cells in healthy people across ages. General study results and limits: Correlation between TCR beta diversity and naive T cell percentage was strong.

Then a second PCR, running roughly 7 to 11 cycles, was carried out with a sample-barcoded 5' primer and a J-beta primer mix. A template-switch adaptor with 12 random nucleotides tagged each cDNA molecule. From the 5' RACE reads, TCRdb called clonotypes with MiXCR, one entry per CDR3 protein. The sample lists approximately 700,000 distinct CDR3 sequences, approximately 29% occurring once. Specimen: blood. The sequence was obtained from a woman at least 80 years old in good health. J is TRBJ1-2 and V is TRBV20-1, with a possible D match to TRBD1 (5 bases). The CDR3 protein is CSAREAGGDGSTF. The CDR3 region has the DNA TGCAGTGCTAGAGAGGCCGGGGGAGATGGCTCCACCTTC.